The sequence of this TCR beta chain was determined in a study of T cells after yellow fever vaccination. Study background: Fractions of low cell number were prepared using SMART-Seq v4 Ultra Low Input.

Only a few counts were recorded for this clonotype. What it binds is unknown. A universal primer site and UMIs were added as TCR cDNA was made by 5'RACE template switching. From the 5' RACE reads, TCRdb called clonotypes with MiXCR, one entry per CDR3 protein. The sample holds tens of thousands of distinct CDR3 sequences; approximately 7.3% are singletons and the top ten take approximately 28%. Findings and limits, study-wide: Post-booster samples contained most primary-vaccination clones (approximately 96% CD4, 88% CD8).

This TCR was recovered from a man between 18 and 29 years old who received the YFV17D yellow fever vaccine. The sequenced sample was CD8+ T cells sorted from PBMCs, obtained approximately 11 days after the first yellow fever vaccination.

Here the CDR3 reads CASSLVQPEAFF. CDR3 coding DNA: TGTGCCAGCAGCTTGGTACAGCCTGAAGCTTTCTTT. The rearrangement joins TRBV11-2 to TRBJ1-1; D gene uncertain. This CDR3 has 12 amino acids. Germline-derived CDR1 and CDR2 are SGHAT and FQNNGV. V dropped 3 bases and J dropped 6 bases, with 8 bases sitting between them.